This entry concerns a single T cell receptor (beta chain). The entry originates in a study of blood T cell repertoires in COVID-19. In the study overall: Italy, Spain and the United States were the sources of the convalescent and acute COVID-19 samples.

The germline V gene encodes CDR1 SGDLS and CDR2 YYNGEE. Between the trimmed V and J ends, which lost 0 bases and 7 bases, there was a span of 19 bases. There are 16 residues in the CDR3. Profiled with immunoSEQ multiplex PCR; TCRdb holds only in-frame clones, not every one. The sample includes 250,000 to 350,000 clones, over 70% seen only once; the top ten take about 1.2%. J is TRBJ2-5 and V is TRBV9, with a weak D call TRBD2 (5 bases). This receptor was taken from a woman aged 45-65 years with acute or convalescent COVID-19. Sequences were obtained from peripheral blood. The CDR3 DNA follows: TGTGCCAGCAGCGTAGAAGGGCTAGCTGGTTTTGGGACCCAGTACTTC. It specifies CASSVEGLAGFGTQYF.